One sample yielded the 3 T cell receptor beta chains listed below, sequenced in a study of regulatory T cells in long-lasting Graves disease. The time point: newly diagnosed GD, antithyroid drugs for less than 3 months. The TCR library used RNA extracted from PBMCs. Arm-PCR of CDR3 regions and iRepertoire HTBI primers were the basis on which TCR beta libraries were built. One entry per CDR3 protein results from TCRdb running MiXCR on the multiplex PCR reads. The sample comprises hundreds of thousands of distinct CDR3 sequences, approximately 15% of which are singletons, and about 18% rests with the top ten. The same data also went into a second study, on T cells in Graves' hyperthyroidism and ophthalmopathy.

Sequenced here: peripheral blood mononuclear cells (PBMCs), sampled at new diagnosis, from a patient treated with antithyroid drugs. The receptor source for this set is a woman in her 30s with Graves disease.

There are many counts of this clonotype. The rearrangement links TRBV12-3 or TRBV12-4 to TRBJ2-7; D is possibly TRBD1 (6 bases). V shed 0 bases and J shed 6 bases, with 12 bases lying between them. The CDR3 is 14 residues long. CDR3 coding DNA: TGTGCCAGCAGTTTAGCGGACAGAGCTGCCGAGCAGTACTTC. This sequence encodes CASSLADRAAEQYF.

DNA of the CDR3: TGTGCCAGCAGCCCCGGACTAGCGGACCTCTCCATGAGGAATGAGCAGTTCTTC. Its translation: CASSPGLADLSMRNEQFF. V is TRBV2 and J is TRBJ2-1, with 10 nucleotides matching TRBD2. The CDR3 extends over 18 amino acids. After removal of 6 bases from V and 7 bases from J, the junction contained 18 bases not matched to a gene. Germline V CDR1 and CDR2: SNHLY, FYNNEI.

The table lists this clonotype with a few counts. CDR3: CASARTSGRNNEQFF. In nucleotides, the CDR3 is TGTGCCAGCGCCCGAACTAGCGGGAGGAATAATGAGCAGTTCTTC. The chain couples TRBV11-2 to TRBJ2-1; TRBD2 aligns across 12 bases. The CDR3 runs 15 residues. The germline CDR1 and CDR2 sequences are SGHAT and FQNNGV. J lost 7 bases, V lost 8 bases, and 9 bases had no gene match.